The rows below give T cell receptor beta chains drawn from one sample of a study of OX40 agonist ivuxolimab in advanced cancers. Method: immunoSEQ multiplex PCR; TCRdb's copy keeps in-frame clones and lacks some. Seen here are about 55,000 clones, about 88% observed once, and the top ten hold about 1.6%. Material: CD4+ or CD8+ T cells sorted from blood, obtained in a trial of the OX40 agonist ivuxolimab. The origin of the receptors is an adult with an advanced solid tumor such as melanoma, head and neck, liver or kidney cancer. Each CDR3 is given with its conserved first and last residue. The D gene is left open where the match is weak. Clone size is given for some rows only: seen once, a few or many times, or a class if the clone is expanded.

D	size	V	J	DNA	CDR3
TRBD2	once	TRBV9	TRBJ2-5	TGTGCCAGCAGCGTATTGGGACTAGCGGGGCCTCGGGAGACCCAGTACTTC	CASSVLGLAGPRETQYF
TRBD1	few	TRBV7-9	TRBJ1-1	TGTGCCAGCAGCCATTCGACAGGGGCGAACACTGAAGCTTTCTTT	CASSHSTGANTEAFF
NA	NA	TRBV6-6	TRBJ2-7	TGTGCCAGCAGTGCCCGACAGGCCGGACAAGACGAGCAGTACTTC	CASSARQAGQDEQYF
NA	NA	TRBV18	TRBJ1-1	TGTGCCAGCTCACCACGGATGAACACTGAAGCTTTCTTT	CASSPRMNTEAFF
TRBD1	NA	TRBV4-1	TRBJ1-2	TGCGCCAGCAGCCAGACCGGACAGGGGGCGGAGTATGGCTACACCTTC	CASSQTGQGAEYGYTF
TRBD2	NA	TRBV6-4	TRBJ2-5	TGTGCCAGCAGTGTTAATAGCGGGGAACTCCAAGAGACCCAGTACTTC	CASSVNSGELQETQYF
NA	NA	TRBV19	TRBJ2-5	TGTGCCAGTAGGCCCCGGGACGGAACTCGGACCCAGTACTTC	CASRPRDGTRTQYF
TRBD2	few	TRBV30	TRBJ2-3	TGTGCCTGGCAGCGGGGGCTAAACACAGATACGCAGTATTTT	CAWQRGLNTDTQYF
TRBD1	NA	TRBV6-5	TRBJ1-5	TGTGCCAGCAAGTCGGGGCAGGGGGCAGGTCAGCCCCAGCATTTT	CASKSGQGAGQPQHF
NA	NA	TRBV10-3	TRBJ2-3	TGTGCCATCAGTGTGGACACCACAGATACGCAGTATTTT	CAISVDTTDTQYF
TRBD2	NA	TRBV27	TRBJ2-6	TGTGCCAGCGGGGGACTAGCGGGAACTGGGGCCAACGTCCTGACTTTC	CASGGLAGTGANVLTF
NA	NA	TRBV11-2	TRBJ2-3	TGTGCCAGCAGCCTCAACATCAACACAGATACGCAGTATTTT	CASSLNINTDTQYF
TRBD1	once	TRBV30	TRBJ2-7	TGTGCCTGGAGTGGCGGACAGGGCCCCTACGAGCAGTACTTC	CAWSGGQGPYEQYF
TRBD2	few	TRBV7-7	TRBJ2-1	TGTGCTAGCAGCTTAGCGGGGGGGATCGACAATGAGCAGTTCTTC	CASSLAGGIDNEQFF
NA	NA	TRBV28	TRBJ1-5	TGTGCCAGCAGTTCCCGCCCAGCAGGGTGGTCAGGACAGCCCCAGCATTTT	CASSSRPAGWSGQPQHF
NA	NA	TRBV6-6	TRBJ2-1	TGTGCCAGCAGTTACGGTACGGAATACAATGAGCAGTTCTTC	CASSYGTEYNEQFF
NA	NA	TRBV15	TRBJ2-6	TGTGCCACCAGGCCCCTCAGCTCTGGGGCCAACGTCCTGACTTTC	CATRPLSSGANVLTF
NA	NA	TRBV5-5	TRBJ2-2	TGTGCCAGCAGCTCCCGGCACCCCACCGGGGAGCTGTTTTTT	CASSSRHPTGELFF
NA	NA	TRBV5-1	TRBJ2-3	TGCGCCAGCAGTGAAGGGGATGGCACAGATACGCAGTATTTT	CASSEGDGTDTQYF
NA	NA	TRBV21-1	TRBJ1-2	TGTGCCAGCAGAGAGGTGGTCTCTAACTATGGCTACACCTTC	CASREVVSNYGYTF
TRBD1	NA	TRBV6-4	TRBJ2-1	TGTGCCAGCAGTGACAGTGGACAGGGGGGCAATGAGCAGTTCTTC	CASSDSGQGGNEQFF
NA	NA	TRBV7-6	TRBJ1-6	TGTGCCAGCAGCTTAGCGCCGGGGTCCAATAATTCACCCCTCCACTTT	CASSLAPGSNNSPLHF
NA	once	TRBV5-4	TRBJ2-3	TGTGCCAGCAGCCCCGCCCCTAGCGCCGTGTTGTCAGATACGCAGTATTTT	CASSPAPSAVLSDTQYF
NA	few	TRBV6-5	TRBJ1-1	TGTGCCAGCAAGGTACTCGTGAACACTGAAGCTTTCTTT	CASKVLVNTEAFF
TRBD2	NA	TRBV7-3	TRBJ2-2	TGTGCCAGCAGCCAAGCCACTAGCGGGAGAAGCGGGGAGCTGTTTTTT	CASSQATSGRSGELFF
TRBD2	NA	TRBV11-3	TRBJ2-5	TGTGCCAGCAGCGCGGGGGGCGGCTCTGAGACCCAGTACTTC	CASSAGGGSETQYF
TRBD1	NA	TRBV11-2	TRBJ2-1	TGTGCCAGCAGCTTAGATCAGGCAGGGGGGTTCTTC	CASSLDQAGGFF
NA	NA	TRBV2	TRBJ1-4	TGTGCCAGCAGTGAAACCTCCCTGGGAAATGAAAAACTGTTTTTT	CASSETSLGNEKLFF
NA	NA	TRBV20-1	TRBJ1-1	TGCAGTGCCAATAGGAACACTGAAGCTTTCTTT	CSANRNTEAFF
TRBD1	NA	TRBV5-1	TRBJ1-6	TGCGCCAGCAGCTTACAGGGGCAGGTCGATTCACCCCTCCACTTT	CASSLQGQVDSPLHF
NA	NA	TRBV5-1	TRBJ2-5	TGCGCCAGCCGACCCGGGGATTCGCGCGAGACCCAGTACTTC	CASRPGDSRETQYF
TRBD1	NA	TRBV5-1	TRBJ1-1	TGCGCCAGCAGCTTGATGACAGGGAAATCTGAAGCTTTCTTT	CASSLMTGKSEAFF
NA	NA	TRBV15	TRBJ2-7	TGTGCCACCAGCAGACAGGTTTCAGCCTACGAGCAGTACTTC	CATSRQVSAYEQYF
TRBD1	NA	TRBV18	TRBJ2-2	TGTGCCAGCTCACAACCCGGGACAGGGGGAAACACCGGGGAGCTGTTTTTT	CASSQPGTGGNTGELFF
NA	NA	TRBV6-1	TRBJ1-1	TGTGCCAGCAGAGAAGGGGTGAACACTGAAGCTTTCTTT	CASREGVNTEAFF
NA	once	TRBV6-6	TRBJ1-3	TGTGCCAGCATCCCCAGCTCTGGAAACACCATATATTTT	CASIPSSGNTIYF
NA	NA	TRBV7-3	TRBJ2-1	TGTGCCAGCAGCGCCACTAACCACGAATACAATGAGCAGTTCTTC	CASSATNHEYNEQFF
NA	few	TRBV27	TRBJ2-2	TGTGCCAGCAGTTTCTCCACCGGGGAGCTGTTTTTT	CASSFSTGELFF
NA	few	TRBV5-6	TRBJ1-1	TGTGCCAGCAGCTCGACTCTCAACACTGAAGCTTTCTTT	CASSSTLNTEAFF
NA	NA	TRBV7-3	TRBJ2-2	TGTGCCAGCAGCGATACAGTTCCCGGGGAGCTGTTTTTT	CASSDTVPGELFF
NA	once	TRBV5-5	TRBJ2-7	TGTGCCAGCAGCTTAGCCGGGTCCTCAATCTACGAGCAGTACTTC	CASSLAGSSIYEQYF
TRBD2	NA	TRBV5-8	TRBJ2-3	TGTGCCAGCAGCCGGGGGGTACTCACAGATACGCAGTATTTT	CASSRGVLTDTQYF
NA	NA	TRBV29-1	TRBJ2-7	TGCAGCGTGGGATTAAGCTCCTACGAGCAGTACTTC	CSVGLSSYEQYF
NA	NA	TRBV5-5	TRBJ2-3	TGTGCCAGCGGGCCGGAGGGGATGAGGGCAGATACGCAGTATTTT	CASGPEGMRADTQYF
TRBD1	once	TRBV5-5	TRBJ2-3	TGTGCCAGCAGCCCCCAGGGACAGGGCGCAGATACGCAGTATTTT	CASSPQGQGADTQYF
TRBD2	NA	TRBV9	TRBJ2-1	TGTGCCAGCAGCTCACTAGCGGGAGGGAATAATGAGCAGTTCTTC	CASSSLAGGNNEQFF
NA	once	TRBV7-2	TRBJ1-1	TGTGCCAGCAGCTTAGCCGAGAACACTGAAGCTTTCTTT	CASSLAENTEAFF
NA	NA	TRBV5-1	TRBJ2-3	TGCGCCAGCAGCTTGGCGGGCACAGATACGCAGTATTTT	CASSLAGTDTQYF
TRBD1	NA	TRBV19	TRBJ2-7	TGTGCCAGTAATGACAGGGTCGGGATCTACGAGCAGTACTTC	CASNDRVGIYEQYF
TRBD2	NA	TRBV6-5	TRBJ2-3	TGTGCCAGCAGTCCGGGACTATCGGCGTCGGATACGCAGTATTTT	CASSPGLSASDTQYF
NA	NA	TRBV6-1	TRBJ1-2	TGTGCCAGCAGTGAACACCGTGGGTATGGCTACACCTTC	CASSEHRGYGYTF
TRBD2	NA	TRBV4-1	TRBJ2-1	TGCGCCAGCAGCCCCTTGCGGATAGCGGGGGGGGATTGGAACAATGAGCAGTTCTTC	CASSPLRIAGGDWNNEQFF
TRBD1	few	TRBV2	TRBJ1-5	TGTGCCAGCAGAGACACAGGGGTTCAGCCCCAGCATTTT	CASRDTGVQPQHF
NA	NA	TRBV9	TRBJ2-3	TGTGCCAGCAGCGTAGGAGGGGGAGGGCCCTCAGATACGCAGTATTTT	CASSVGGGGPSDTQYF
NA	NA	TRBV19	TRBJ2-1	TGTGCCAGTAGTTGGGGATCAGCCTACAATGAGCAGTTCTTC	CASSWGSAYNEQFF
NA	NA	TRBV13	TRBJ2-1	TGTGCCAGCAGCACCGGACGGTACAATGAGCAGTTCTTC	CASSTGRYNEQFF
NA	once	TRBV6-5	TRBJ2-3	TGTGCCAGCAGTTACTCGAACCAGCGCCCAGATACGCAGTATTTT	CASSYSNQRPDTQYF
NA	NA	TRBV7-6	TRBJ2-3	TGTGCCAGCAGCTTAGGCAGGGCAGATACGCAGTATTTT	CASSLGRADTQYF
NA	NA	TRBV5-1	TRBJ1-4	TGCGCCAGCAGCTTGATGGCTAATGAAAAACTGTTTTTT	CASSLMANEKLFF